The 20 T cell receptor beta chains presented below share a single source sample, sequenced in a study of regulatory T cells in long-lasting Graves disease (dated by TCRdb to about 2021). The library was produced with multiplex PCR. Instrument used: Illumina HiSeq 4000. CDR3 regions were amplified by Arm-PCR with iRepertoire HTBI primers to construct TCR beta libraries. Clones were called with MiXCR by TCRdb after fastp trimmed the public reads at Q25, and only in-frame beta chains were retained. Here each entry gathers all rows of one CDR3 protein and keeps the most common genes and DNA. In all, the sample holds about 460,000 distinct CDR3 sequences, and 22% of those were seen once. Over 10% of the sample is taken by the ten largest. This sample's time point label indicates: persistent/refractory GD, antithyroid drugs over 5 years with positive TRAb. For both TCR sequencing and RNA sequencing, RNA was extracted from PBMCs in TRIzol.

Sequenced here: peripheral blood mononuclear cells (PBMCs), sampled when the disease was refractory, from a patient treated with antithyroid drugs. The receptors come from a female donor with Graves disease.

The chain links TRBV11-3 to TRBJ1-1, with 7 nucleotides matching TRBD1. This CDR3 has 14 residues. J was trimmed by 2 bases and V by 5 bases; bases with no gene match: 5. CDR1 SGHNT and CDR2 YENEEA come from the germline V gene. CDR3 sequence: CASSQDRANTEAFF. The CDR3 nucleotides are TGTGCCAGCAGCCAAGACAGGGCAAACACTGAAGCTTTCTTT.

The chain employs TRBV4-1 and TRBJ1-5, with TRBD1 as a possible D gene (5 bases). The germline V gene encodes CDR1 MGHRA and CDR2 YSYEKL. V lost 0 bases, J lost 2 bases, and 11 bases lay in between. This CDR3 is built from 16 residues. The CDR3 sequence: CASSQDLGGGNQPQHF. The CDR3 nucleotides read TGCGCCAGCAGCCAAGATCTAGGAGGGGGCAATCAGCCCCAGCATTTT.

At least ten counts were recorded for this clonotype. The chain has TRBV6-2 or TRBV6-3 and TRBJ1-2, with D uncertain. Trimming cost V 5 bases and J 8 bases, with 12 bases left between them. CDR3 size: 12 residues. CDR1 is MNHEY and CDR2 is SVGEGT in the germline V gene. The CDR3 loop is CASSELTAGYTF. The CDR3, as DNA: TGTGCCAGCAGTGAGCTTACTGCCGGCTACACCTTC.

The chain carries TRBV3-1 and TRBJ2-7; no firm D call. This CDR3 contains 12 residues. CDR1 is LGHDT and CDR2 is YNNKEL in the germline V gene (reference sequence). V was trimmed by 5 bases and J by 3 bases, leaving 8 bases between them. CDR3: CASSGSLYEQYF. The CDR3 DNA sequence: TGTGCCAGCAGCGGAAGCCTCTACGAGCAGTACTTC.

This clonotype showed up just a few times. The chain uses TRBV20-1 and TRBJ1-4; D gene uncertain. With 3 bases removed from V and 2 bases from J, the gap between germline ends came to 7 bases. The CDR3 has 13 residues. The germline V gene has CDR1 DFQATT and CDR2 SNEGSKA (reference sequence). CDR3 residues: CSASYGTNEKLFF. The CDR3 DNA reads TGCAGTGCTAGCTATGGGACTAATGAAAAACTGTTTTTT.

This clonotype has more than one count but fewer than ten. This chain connects TRBV19 to TRBJ1-2; TRBD1 might be the D (5 bases). CDR3 length: 14 residues. Germline CDR1 reads LNHDA; CDR2 reads SQIVND (reference sequence). V was cut by 3 bases and J by 5 bases, with 13 bases left in between. The CDR3 DNA reads as TGTGCCAGTAGTATCCAGGGAATTGGGTATGGCTACACCTTC. Protein: CASSIQGIGYGYTF.

About this clonotype: Given a much more abundant clone one base away, this may be a read error. The rearrangement links TRBV12-3 or TRBV12-4 to TRBJ2-5; maybe TRBD2 (6 bases). This CDR3 contains 14 residues. The CDR3 spells CASDRGGTEEAQYF. The CDR3 DNA is TGTGCCAGCGACCGCGGAGGGACCGAAGAGGCCCAGTACTTC.

The chain recombines TRBV25-1 with TRBJ1-1, with D possibly TRBD1 on 5 matching bases. CDR1 MGHDK and CDR2 SYGVNS come from the germline V gene. The CDR3 extends over 16 amino acids. Trimming took 6 bases from V and 4 from J, leaving 21 bases between them. DNA for the CDR3: TGTGCCAGCAGCAGTGAATTAAGGGGTTTGGGCACTGAAGCTTTCTTT. Protein sequence: CASSSELRGLGTEAFF.

This clonotype has at least ten counts. J is TRBJ2-7 and V is TRBV28, with no clear D. The germline gives CDR1 MDHEN, CDR2 SYDVKM. V gave up 6 bases and J gave up 3 bases, with 21 bases separating them. This CDR3 contains 16 residues. The CDR3 DNA is TGTGCCAGCAGGGGGTTTTTTGGTTTGCGGAGCTACGAGCAGTACTTC. It encodes CASRGFFGLRSYEQYF.

This clonotype was counted at least ten times. The chain is built from TRBV28 and TRBJ1-2; possible D gene TRBD1, 5 bases. Germline V lookup: CDR1 MDHEN, CDR2 SYDVKM. V shed 5 bases and J shed 5 bases, with 9 bases lying between them. The length of the CDR3 is 12 residues. The CDR3 nucleotides are TGTGCCAGCAGTCAGGGTTATTATGGCTACACCTTC. Translating it yields CASSQGYYGYTF.

There are many counts of this clonotype. The chain joins TRBV28 to TRBJ2-7; TRBD1 might be the D (6 bases). In germline, CDR1 is MDHEN, CDR2 SYDVKM. The CDR3 sequence is 14 residues long. The ends were cut back, 5 bases at V and 2 bases at J, with 13 bases in the middle. The CDR3 DNA reads TGTGCCAGCAGTGCTTGGACAGCCACCTACGAGCAGTACTTC. Its protein product is CASSAWTATYEQYF.

The rearrangement uses TRBV11-1 and TRBJ2-1; 7 nucleotides line up with TRBD1. Germline V gene data show CDR1 as SGHAT and CDR2 as FQDESV (reference sequence). The CDR3 sequence is 15 residues long. V trimming: 4 bases; J trimming: 6 bases; junction bases outside the gene matches: 9. The CDR3 protein is CASSWTRGQGNEQFF. In DNA, the CDR3 is TGTGCCAGCAGCTGGACGAGGGGGCAGGGCAATGAGCAGTTCTTC.

This clonotype has just a few counts. The rearrangement links TRBV7-8 to TRBJ1-1; weak D call: TRBD1 (5 bases). V lost 4 bases to trimming and J lost 6 bases, with 15 bases between them. CDR1 SGHVS and CDR2 FQNEAQ come from the germline V gene. This CDR3 has 14 residues. CDR3 coding DNA: TGTGCCAGCAGCTCCACAGGAGGTTTTTCTGAAGCTTTCTTT. Its protein product is CASSSTGGFSEAFF.

This clonotype was observed a few times. The gene calls are TRBV27 and TRBJ2-7, with D maybe TRBD1 (6 bases). The V gene's germline CDR1 is MNHEY and CDR2 SMNVEV (reference sequence). The V end was cut by 5 bases, the J end by 7 bases, with 27 bases between. The CDR3 loop spans 17 amino acids. CDR3 sequence reads: CASSTQNRDTHTREQYF. In DNA, the CDR3 is TGTGCCAGCAGTACGCAAAACCGGGACACTCACACTAGGGAGCAGTACTTC.

A remark on this clonotype: It may be a read error: a sequence one base away is much more abundant. J is TRBJ2-7 and V is TRBV10-3, with 7 bases lining up with TRBD2. J was trimmed by 3 bases and V by 6 bases; bases with no gene match: 5. Germline CDR1 and CDR2: ENHRY and SYGVKD. The CDR3 totals 13 residues. This CDR3 is CAISQGGSYEQYF. CDR3 sequence (DNA): TGTGCCATCAGCCAGGGCGGGAGCTACGAGCAGTACTTC.

This clonotype was observed at least ten times. This chain uses TRBV7-2 with TRBJ1-2; TRBD1 is a possible D gene (5 bases). The germline gives CDR1 SGHTA, CDR2 FQGNSA. CDR3 size: 16 residues. V dropped 5 bases and J dropped 4 bases, with 20 bases sitting between them. The CDR3 reads CASSPPGGGLSYGYTF. CDR3 DNA: TGTGCCAGCAGCCCCCCGGGCGGGGGGTTGAGCTATGGCTACACCTTC.

This clonotype came up many times. This rearrangement joins TRBV7-2 to TRBJ2-7; D may be TRBD2 (6 bases). CDR3 size: 15 residues. V shed 2 bases and J shed 1 base, with 12 bases lying between them. Per the germline V gene, CDR1 is SGHTA and CDR2 is FQGNSA. The CDR3 is CASSLSGLQSYEQYF. CDR3 nucleotides: TGTGCCAGCAGCTTATCGGGACTGCAGTCCTACGAGCAGTACTTC.

The chain links TRBV19 to TRBJ2-2, with TRBD2 as a possible D gene (5 bases). Germline V gene lookup returns CDR1 LNHDA and CDR2 SQIVND (reference sequence). The CDR3 length is 16 residues. Trimming cost V 8 bases and J 4 bases, with 20 bases left between them. The CDR3, as DNA: TGTGCCAGTGGATCTAGCAGACGATTGAGCACCGGGGAGCTGTTTTTT. Protein product: CASGSSRRLSTGELFF.

This clonotype was found a few times. V is TRBV19 and J is TRBJ1-5; a weak D match, TRBD1 (5 bases). The CDR3 consists of 16 residues. V lost 1 base to trimming and J lost 4 bases, with 14 bases between them. Germline loops: CDR1 LNHDA, CDR2 SQIVND (reference sequence). The DNA of the CDR3 is TGTGCCAGTAGTATAGGCGGGCGGGGCGGAAATCAGCCCCAGCATTTT. Translation gives CASSIGGRGGNQPQHF. Full variable domain (outside the CDR3, taken from reference TRBV19 and TRBJ1-5): DGGITQSPKYLFRKEGQNVTLSCEQNLNHDAMYWYRQDPGQGLRLIYYSQIVNDFQKGDIAEGYSVSREKKESFPLTVTSAQKNPTAFYLCASSIGGRGGNQPQHFGDGTRLSIL.

The genes are TRBV7-9 and TRBJ1-1, with D possibly being TRBD1 (5 bases). CDR3 length: 12 amino acids. Per the germline V gene, CDR1 is SEHNR and CDR2 is FQNEAQ (reference sequence). V was clipped by 7 bases and J by 8 bases, with 14 bases between them. CDR3 sequence (DNA): TGTGCCAGCACCATGGGGGGTAGGGAAGCTTTCTTT. Translating it yields CASTMGGREAFF.